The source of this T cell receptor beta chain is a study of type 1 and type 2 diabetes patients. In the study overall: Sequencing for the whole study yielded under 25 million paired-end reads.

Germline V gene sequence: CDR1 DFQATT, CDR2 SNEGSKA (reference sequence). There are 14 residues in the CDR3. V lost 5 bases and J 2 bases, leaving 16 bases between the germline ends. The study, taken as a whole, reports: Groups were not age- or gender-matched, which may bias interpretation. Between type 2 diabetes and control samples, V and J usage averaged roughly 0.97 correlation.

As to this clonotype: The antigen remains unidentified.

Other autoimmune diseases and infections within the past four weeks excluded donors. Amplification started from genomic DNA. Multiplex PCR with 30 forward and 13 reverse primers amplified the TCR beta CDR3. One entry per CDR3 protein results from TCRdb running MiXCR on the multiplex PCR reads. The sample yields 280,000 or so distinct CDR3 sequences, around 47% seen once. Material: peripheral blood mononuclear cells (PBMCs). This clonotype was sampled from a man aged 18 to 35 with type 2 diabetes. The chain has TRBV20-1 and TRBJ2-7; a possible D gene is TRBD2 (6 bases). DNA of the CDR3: TGCAGTGCTCGCAAGTCGGGGGAGACCTACGAGCAGTACTTC. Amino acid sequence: CSARKSGETYEQYF.